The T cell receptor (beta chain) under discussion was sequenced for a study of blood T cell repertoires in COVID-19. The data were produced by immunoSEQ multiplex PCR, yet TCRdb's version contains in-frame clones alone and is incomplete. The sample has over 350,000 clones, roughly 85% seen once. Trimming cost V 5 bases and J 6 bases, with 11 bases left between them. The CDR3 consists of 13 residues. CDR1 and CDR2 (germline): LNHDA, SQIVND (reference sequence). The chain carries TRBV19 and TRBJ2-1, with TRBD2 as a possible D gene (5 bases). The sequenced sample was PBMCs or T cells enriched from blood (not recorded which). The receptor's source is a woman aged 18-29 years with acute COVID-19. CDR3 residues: CASSDTRGNEQFF. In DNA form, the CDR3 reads TGTGCCAGTAGTGATACTAGAGGCAATGAGCAGTTCTTC.